This TCR beta chain was sequenced during a study of blood T cells in healthy people across ages. A second PCR of 7 to 11 cycles used a sample-barcoded 5' primer and a J-beta primer mix. In TCRdb, the 5' RACE reads were re-called with MiXCR into one record per CDR3 protein. The data hold roughly 500,000 distinct CDR3 sequences, with approximately 27% observed a single time. This CDR3 spans 16 amino acids. Deletions cut 6 bases from V and 2 bases from J, with 19 bases between. CDR1 is LNHDA, CDR2 SQIVND, per germline (reference sequence). Only a few counts were recorded for this clonotype. Its antigen is unknown. The study's findings and limits: Relative to aged donors, long-lived donors carried more naive CD4+ cells and displayed higher diversity.

Source material: blood. This chain links TRBV19 with TRBJ1-2; no reliable D call. This clonotype was obtained from a woman aged 70-85 years in good health. The CDR3 here is CASSPGGARVNYGYTF. In nucleotides, the CDR3 is TGTGCCAGTAGCCCGGGCGGCGCGAGGGTGAACTATGGCTACACCTTC.